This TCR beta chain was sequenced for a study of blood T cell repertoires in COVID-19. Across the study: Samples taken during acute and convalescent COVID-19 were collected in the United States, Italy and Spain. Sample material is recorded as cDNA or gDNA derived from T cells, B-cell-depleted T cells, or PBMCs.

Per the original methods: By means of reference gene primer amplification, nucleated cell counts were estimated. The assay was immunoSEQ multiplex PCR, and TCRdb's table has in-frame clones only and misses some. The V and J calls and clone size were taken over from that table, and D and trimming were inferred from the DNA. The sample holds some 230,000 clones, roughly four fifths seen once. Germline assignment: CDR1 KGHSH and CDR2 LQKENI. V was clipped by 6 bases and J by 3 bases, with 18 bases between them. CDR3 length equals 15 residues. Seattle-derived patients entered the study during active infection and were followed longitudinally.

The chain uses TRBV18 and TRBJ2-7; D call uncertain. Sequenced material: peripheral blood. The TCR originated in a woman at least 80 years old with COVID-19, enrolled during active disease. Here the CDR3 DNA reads TGTGCCAGCTCTTCCGGAGTTTTCCCCGACTACGAGCAGTACTTC. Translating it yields CASSSGVFPDYEQYF.